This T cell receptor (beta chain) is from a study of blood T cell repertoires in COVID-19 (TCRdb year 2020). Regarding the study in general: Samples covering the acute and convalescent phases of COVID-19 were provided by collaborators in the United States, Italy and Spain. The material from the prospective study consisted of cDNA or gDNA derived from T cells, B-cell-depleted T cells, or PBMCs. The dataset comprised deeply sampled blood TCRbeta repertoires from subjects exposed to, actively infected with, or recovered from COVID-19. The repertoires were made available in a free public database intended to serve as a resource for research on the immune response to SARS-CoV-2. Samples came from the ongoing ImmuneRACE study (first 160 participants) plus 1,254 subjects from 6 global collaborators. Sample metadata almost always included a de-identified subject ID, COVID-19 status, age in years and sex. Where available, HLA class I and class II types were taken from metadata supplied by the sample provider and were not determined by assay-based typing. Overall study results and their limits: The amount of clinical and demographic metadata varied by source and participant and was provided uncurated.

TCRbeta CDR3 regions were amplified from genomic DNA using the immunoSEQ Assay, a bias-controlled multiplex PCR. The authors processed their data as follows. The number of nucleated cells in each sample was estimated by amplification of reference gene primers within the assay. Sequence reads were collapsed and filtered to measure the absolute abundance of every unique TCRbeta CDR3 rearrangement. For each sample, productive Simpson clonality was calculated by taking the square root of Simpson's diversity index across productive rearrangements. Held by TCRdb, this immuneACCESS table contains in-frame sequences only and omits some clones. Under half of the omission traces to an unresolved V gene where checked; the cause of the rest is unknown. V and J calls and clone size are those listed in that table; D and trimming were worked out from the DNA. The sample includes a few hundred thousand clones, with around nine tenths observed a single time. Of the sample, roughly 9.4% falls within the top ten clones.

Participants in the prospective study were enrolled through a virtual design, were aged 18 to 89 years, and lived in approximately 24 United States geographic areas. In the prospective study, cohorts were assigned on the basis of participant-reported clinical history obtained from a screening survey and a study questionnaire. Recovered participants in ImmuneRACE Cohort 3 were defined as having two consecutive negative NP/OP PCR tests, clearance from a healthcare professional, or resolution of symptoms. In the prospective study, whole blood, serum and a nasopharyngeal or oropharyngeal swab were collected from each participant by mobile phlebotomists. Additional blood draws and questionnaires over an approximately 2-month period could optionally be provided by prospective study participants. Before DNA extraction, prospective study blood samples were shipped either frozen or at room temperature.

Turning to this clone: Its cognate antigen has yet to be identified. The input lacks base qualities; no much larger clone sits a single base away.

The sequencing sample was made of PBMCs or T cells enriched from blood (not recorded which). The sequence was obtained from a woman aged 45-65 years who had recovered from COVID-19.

The DNA sequence follows: TGTGCCAGCAGCTTCCCGGGGGTCCAAACTAACTATGGCTACACCTTC. Its translation reads: CASSFPGVQTNYGYTF. The rearranged segments are TRBV28 and TRBJ1-2; TRBD1 might be the D gene, on 5 matching bases. V is clipped by 6 bases and J by 0 bases, and the sequence between their germline boundaries is 17 bases long. The CDR3 runs 16 residues from the cysteine to the phenylalanine. Only the CDR3 region is kept as DNA, spanning 48 bases read in frame from base 1. Based on the germline V gene, the CDR1 and CDR2 sequences are MDHEN and SYDVKM.